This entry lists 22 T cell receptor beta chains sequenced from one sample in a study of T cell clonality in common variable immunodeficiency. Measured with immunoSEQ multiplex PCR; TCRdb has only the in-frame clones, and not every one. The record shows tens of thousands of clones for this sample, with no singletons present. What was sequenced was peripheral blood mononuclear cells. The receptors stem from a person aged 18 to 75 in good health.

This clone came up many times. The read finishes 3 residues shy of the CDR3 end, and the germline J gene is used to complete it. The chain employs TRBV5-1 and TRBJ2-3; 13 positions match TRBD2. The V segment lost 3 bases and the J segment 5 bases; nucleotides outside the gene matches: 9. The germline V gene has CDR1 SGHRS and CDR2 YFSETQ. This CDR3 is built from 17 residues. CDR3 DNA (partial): TGCGCCAGCAGCTGGGGACTAGCGGGGCGGTCGCTAGATACG. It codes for CASSWGLAGRSLDT. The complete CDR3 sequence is CASSWGLAGRSLDTQYF.

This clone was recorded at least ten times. The CDR3 bases that were read are TGCAGTGCTATTCCGCCAGGCACAGATACG. Amino acids: CSAIPPGTDT. The entire CDR3 protein reads CSAIPPGTDTQYF. The chain couples TRBV20-1 to TRBJ2-3, with D hard to call. The observed sequence ends 3 residues before the CDR3 terminus, with the missing tail filled in from the germline J gene. CDR1 and CDR2 (germline): DFQATT, SNEGSKA (reference sequence). The CDR3 totals 13 residues. V gave up 4 bases and J gave up 1 base, with 9 bases separating them.

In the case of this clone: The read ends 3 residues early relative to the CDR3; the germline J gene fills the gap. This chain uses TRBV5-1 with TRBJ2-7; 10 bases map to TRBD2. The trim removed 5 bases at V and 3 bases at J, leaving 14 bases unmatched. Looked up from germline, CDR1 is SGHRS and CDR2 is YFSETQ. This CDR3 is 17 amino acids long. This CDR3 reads CASRRASGSYGSYEQYF. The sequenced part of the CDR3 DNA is TGCGCCAGCAGGAGGGCTAGCGGGAGCTACGGAAGCTACGAG.

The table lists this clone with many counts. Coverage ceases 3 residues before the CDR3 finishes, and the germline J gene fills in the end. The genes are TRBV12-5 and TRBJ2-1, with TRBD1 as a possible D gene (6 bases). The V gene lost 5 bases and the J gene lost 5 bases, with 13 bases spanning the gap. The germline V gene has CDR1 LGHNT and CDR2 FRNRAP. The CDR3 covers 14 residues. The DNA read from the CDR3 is TGTGCTAGTGGTACCCTAGAGGGGGACAATGAG. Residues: CASGTLEGDNE. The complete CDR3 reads CASGTLEGDNEQFF.

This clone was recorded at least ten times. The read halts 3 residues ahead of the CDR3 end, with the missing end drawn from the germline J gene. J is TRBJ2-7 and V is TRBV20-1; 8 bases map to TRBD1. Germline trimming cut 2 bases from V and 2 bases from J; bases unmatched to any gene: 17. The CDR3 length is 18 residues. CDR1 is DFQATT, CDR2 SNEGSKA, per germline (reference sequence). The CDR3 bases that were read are TGCAGTGCTAGACTCACCAGTCACCGGGACAGGCCAACCTACGAG. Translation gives CSARLTSHRDRPTYE. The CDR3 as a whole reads CSARLTSHRDRPTYEQYF.

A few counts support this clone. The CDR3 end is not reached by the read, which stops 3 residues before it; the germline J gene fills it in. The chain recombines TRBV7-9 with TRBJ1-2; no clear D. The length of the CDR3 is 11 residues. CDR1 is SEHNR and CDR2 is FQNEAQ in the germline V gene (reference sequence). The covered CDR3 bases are TGTGCCAGCAGCCACCACAATGAC. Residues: CASSHHND. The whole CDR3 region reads CASSHHNDYTF.

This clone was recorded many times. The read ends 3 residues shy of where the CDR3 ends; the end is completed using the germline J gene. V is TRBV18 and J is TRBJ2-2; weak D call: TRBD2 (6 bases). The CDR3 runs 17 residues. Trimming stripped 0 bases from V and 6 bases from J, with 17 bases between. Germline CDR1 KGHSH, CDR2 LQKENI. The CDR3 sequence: CASSPPIYQLAAGELFF. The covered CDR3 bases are TGTGCCAGCTCACCACCGATTTACCAATTAGCGGCCGGGGAG.

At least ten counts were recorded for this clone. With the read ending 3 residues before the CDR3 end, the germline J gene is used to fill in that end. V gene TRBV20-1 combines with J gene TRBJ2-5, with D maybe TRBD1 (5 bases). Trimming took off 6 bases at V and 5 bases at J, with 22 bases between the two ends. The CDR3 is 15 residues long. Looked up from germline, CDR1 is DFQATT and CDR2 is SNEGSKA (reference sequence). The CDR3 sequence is CSAQPLSLPGETQYF. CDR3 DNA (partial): TGCAGTGCCCAACCCCTATCGCTCCCAGGGGAGACC.

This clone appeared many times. The DNA read from the CDR3 is TGTGCCAGCAGCTCCCCGTCCTACGAG. Translated, it gives CASSSPSYE. The entire CDR3 sequence reads CASSSPSYEQYF. This chain uses TRBV7-9 with TRBJ2-7; D remains ambiguous. The read comes to an end 3 residues before the CDR3 does, leaving the germline J gene to fill in the end. This CDR3 spans 12 amino acids. The V and J ends lost 4 bases and 1 base respectively, with 5 bases between them. Germline assignment: CDR1 SEHNR and CDR2 FQNEAQ (reference sequence).

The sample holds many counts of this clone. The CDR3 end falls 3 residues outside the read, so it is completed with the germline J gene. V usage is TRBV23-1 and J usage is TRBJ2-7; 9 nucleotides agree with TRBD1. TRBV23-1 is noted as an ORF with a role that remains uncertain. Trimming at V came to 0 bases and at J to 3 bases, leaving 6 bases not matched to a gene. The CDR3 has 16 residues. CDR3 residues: CASSQSSRDRVYEQYF. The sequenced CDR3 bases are TGCGCCAGCAGTCAATCGAGCCGGGACAGGGTCTACGAG.

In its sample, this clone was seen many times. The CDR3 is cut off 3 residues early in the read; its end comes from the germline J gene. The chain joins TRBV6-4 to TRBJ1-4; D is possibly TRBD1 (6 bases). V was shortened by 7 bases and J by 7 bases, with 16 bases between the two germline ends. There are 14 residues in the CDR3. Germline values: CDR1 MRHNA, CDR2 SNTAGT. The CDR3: CASKVNQGSEKLFF. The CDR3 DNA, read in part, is TGTGCCAGCAAAGTGAATCAGGGGAGTGAAAAA.

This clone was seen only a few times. The part of the CDR3 DNA that was read is TGCGCCAGCAGCTTCTCGGGGGGCATAGATCAGCCG. It is translated as CASSFSGGIDQP. The entire CDR3 sequence reads CASSFSGGIDQPQYF. The rearrangement uses TRBV5-1 and TRBJ2-3; D is perhaps TRBD2 (7 bases). The read stops 3 residues short of the end of the CDR3; the missing end is completed from the germline J gene. This CDR3 contains 15 residues. CDR1 and CDR2 (germline): SGHRS, YFSETQ.

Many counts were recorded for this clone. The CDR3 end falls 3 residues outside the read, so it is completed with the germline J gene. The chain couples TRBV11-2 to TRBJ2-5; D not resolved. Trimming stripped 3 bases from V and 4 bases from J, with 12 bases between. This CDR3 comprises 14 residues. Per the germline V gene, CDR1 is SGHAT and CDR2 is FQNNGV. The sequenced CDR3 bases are TGTGCCAGCAGCTTCTTCTCCTCCCCAGAGACC. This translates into CASSFFSSPET. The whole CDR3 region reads CASSFFSSPETQYF. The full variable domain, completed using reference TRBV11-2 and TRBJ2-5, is EAGVAQSPRYKIIEKRQSVAFWCNPISGHATLYWYQQILGQGPKLLIQFQNNGVVDDSQLPKDRFSAERLKGVDSTLKIQPAKLEDSAVYLCASSFFSSPETQYFGPGTRLLVL.

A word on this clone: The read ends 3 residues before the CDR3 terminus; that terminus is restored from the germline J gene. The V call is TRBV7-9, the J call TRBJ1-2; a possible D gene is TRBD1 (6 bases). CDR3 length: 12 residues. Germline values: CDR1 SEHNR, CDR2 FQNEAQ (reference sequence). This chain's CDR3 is CASSLQGHDYTF. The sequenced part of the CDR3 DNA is TGTGCCAGCAGCTTACAGGGGCACGAC.

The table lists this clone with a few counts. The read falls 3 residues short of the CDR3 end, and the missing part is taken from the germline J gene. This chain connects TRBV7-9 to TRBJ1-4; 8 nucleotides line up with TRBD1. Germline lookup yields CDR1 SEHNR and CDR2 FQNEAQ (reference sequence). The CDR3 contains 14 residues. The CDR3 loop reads CASSPGQVNSPLFF. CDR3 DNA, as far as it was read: TGTGCCAGCAGCCCGGGACAGGTTAATTCACCA.

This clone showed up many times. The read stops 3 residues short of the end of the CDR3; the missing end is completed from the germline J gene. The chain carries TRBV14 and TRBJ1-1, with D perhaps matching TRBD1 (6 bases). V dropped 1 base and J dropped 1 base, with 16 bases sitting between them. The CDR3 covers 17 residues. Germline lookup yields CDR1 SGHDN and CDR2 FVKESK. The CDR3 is CASSQVTGSRANTEAFF. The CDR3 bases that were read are TGTGCCAGCAGCCAAGTTACAGGGAGCAGGGCGAACACTGAA. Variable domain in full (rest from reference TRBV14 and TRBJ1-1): EAGVTQFPSHSVIEKGQTVTLRCDPISGHDNLYWYRRVMGKEIKFLLHFVKESKQDESGMPNNRFLAERTGGTYSTLKVQPAELEDSGVYFCASSQVTGSRANTEAFFGQGTRLTVV.

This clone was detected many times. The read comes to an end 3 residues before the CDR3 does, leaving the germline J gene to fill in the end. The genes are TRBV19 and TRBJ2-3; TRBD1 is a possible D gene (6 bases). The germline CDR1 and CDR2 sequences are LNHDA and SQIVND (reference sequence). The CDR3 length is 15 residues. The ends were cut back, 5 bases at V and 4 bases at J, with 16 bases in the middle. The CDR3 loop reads CASSSGGRRADTQYF. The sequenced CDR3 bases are TGTGCCAGTAGTTCTGGGGGCCGGCGCGCAGATACG.

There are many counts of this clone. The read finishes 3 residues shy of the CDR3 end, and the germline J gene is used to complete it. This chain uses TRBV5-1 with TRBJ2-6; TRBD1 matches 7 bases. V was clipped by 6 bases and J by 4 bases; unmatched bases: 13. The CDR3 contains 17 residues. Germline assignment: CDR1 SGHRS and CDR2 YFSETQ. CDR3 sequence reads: CASTPKYDRAGANVLTF. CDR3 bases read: TGCGCCAGCACACCTAAATACGACAGGGCCGGGGCCAACGTC.

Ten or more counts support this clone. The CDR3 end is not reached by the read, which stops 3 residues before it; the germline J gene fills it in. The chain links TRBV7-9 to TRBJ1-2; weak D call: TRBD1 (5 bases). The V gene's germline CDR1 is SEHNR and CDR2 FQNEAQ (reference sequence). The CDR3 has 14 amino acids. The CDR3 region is CASSLNPRAYGYTF. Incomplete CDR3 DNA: TGTGCCAGCAGCTTAAATCCCAGGGCGTACGGC.

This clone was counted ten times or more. The CDR3 DNA, read in part, is TGTGCCAGTAGTATAGGAAAACTAGCGGGAGCAAGGGAGACC. This translates into CASSIGKLAGARET. The full CDR3 protein reads CASSIGKLAGARETQYF. The chain is built from TRBV19 and TRBJ2-5, with 11 bases lining up with TRBD2. The sequenced fragment ends 3 residues before the CDR3 boundary, so the rest is inferred from the germline J gene. The CDR3 is made up of 17 amino acids. Trimming took 1 base from V and 5 from J; bases not matched to a gene: 9. CDR1 and CDR2 (germline): LNHDA, SQIVND (reference sequence). Looking up the rest from reference TRBV19 and TRBJ2-5 gives the full variable domain: DGGITQSPKYLFRKEGQNVTLSCEQNLNHDAMYWYRQDPGQGLRLIYYSQIVNDFQKGDIAEGYSVSREKKESFPLTVTSAQKNPTAFYLCASSIGKLAGARETQYFGPGTRLLVL.

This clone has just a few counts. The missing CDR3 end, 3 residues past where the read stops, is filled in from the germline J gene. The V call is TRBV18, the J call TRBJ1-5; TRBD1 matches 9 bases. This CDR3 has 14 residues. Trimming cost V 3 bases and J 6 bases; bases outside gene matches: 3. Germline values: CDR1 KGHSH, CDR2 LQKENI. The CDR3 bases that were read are TGTGCCAGCTCACCGGGACAGGGTACTCAGCCC. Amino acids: CASSPGQGTQP. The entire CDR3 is CASSPGQGTQPQHF.

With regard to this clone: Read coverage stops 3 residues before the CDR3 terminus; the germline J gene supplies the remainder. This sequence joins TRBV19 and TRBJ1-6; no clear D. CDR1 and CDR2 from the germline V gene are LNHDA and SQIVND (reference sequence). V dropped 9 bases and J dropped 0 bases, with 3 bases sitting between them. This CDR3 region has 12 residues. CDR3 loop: CASNSYNSPLHF. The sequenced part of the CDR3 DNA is TGTGCCAGCAACTCCTATAATTCACCC.